This TCR beta chain was recovered during a study of patients with pleural tuberculosis. This clonotype was seen ten or more times. The CDR3 contains 13 residues. V was trimmed by 4 bases and J by 7 bases, leaving 11 bases between them. CDR1 and CDR2 (germline): MDHEN, SYDVKM. TCRdb reprocessed the reads with MiXCR, giving one entry per CDR3 protein. The table shows around 49,000 distinct CDR3 sequences, with about 7.9% occurring only once. The chain recombines TRBV28 with TRBJ1-5; D unclear. The clonotype comes from a human donor with pleural tuberculosis. The CDR3: CASSYRSRQPQHF. The CDR3 DNA reads TGTGCCAGCAGTTATCGTTCTAGACAGCCCCAGCATTTT.